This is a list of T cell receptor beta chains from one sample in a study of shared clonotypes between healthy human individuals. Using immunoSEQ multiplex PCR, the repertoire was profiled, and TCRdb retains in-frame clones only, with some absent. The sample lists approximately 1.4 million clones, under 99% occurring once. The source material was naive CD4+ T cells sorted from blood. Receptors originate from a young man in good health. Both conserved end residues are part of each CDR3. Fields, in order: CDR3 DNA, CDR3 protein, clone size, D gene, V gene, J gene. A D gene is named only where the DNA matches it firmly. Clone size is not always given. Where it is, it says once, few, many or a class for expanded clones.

TGTGCCAGTATACGATACAACGGGGAAAAACTGTTTTTT	CASIRYNGEKLFF	-	-	TRBV2	TRBJ1-4
TGTGCCAGCAGCTTGCGGAGACAAGAGACCCAGTACTTC	CASSLRRQETQYF	-	-	TRBV5-4	TRBJ2-5
TGTGCCAGCAGCTTAGTCAACAGGGCTGGCTACACCTTC	CASSLVNRAGYTF	-	-	TRBV7-6	TRBJ1-2
TGTGCCAGCAGCTCTAGCGGGGCAAACACCGGGGAGCTGTTTTTT	CASSSSGANTGELFF	-	TRBD2	TRBV7-9	TRBJ2-2
TGCGCCAGCAGCCAAGAAGGCCAGCTTAACTATGGCTACACCTTC	CASSQEGQLNYGYTF	-	-	TRBV4-3	TRBJ1-2
TGTGCCGGGAGGACAGCAAACACAGATACGCAGTATTTT	CAGRTANTDTQYF	-	-	TRBV28	TRBJ2-3
TGTGCCAGCAGTTCTTCAGGGGTGGGTGGCTACACCTTC	CASSSSGVGGYTF	-	-	TRBV27	TRBJ1-2
TGTGCCAGTAGTATACAGAGCTCTGGAAACACCATATATTTT	CASSIQSSGNTIYF	-	-	TRBV19	TRBJ1-3
TGTGCCAGCAGTTTAAGAGGCTTTGGGGCCAACGTCCTGACTTTC	CASSLRGFGANVLTF	-	-	TRBV27	TRBJ2-6
TGTGCCAGCAGTTTAATGGGGCGCTCCTACGAGCAGTACTTC	CASSLMGRSYEQYF	-	-	TRBV28	TRBJ2-7
TGTGCCAGCAGCGCCAGGACAGGGGTTACCGGGGAGCTGTTTTTT	CASSARTGVTGELFF	-	TRBD1	TRBV7-2	TRBJ2-2
TGTGCCAGCAGCTTAGCGACGGCCAGCTCCTACGAGCAGTACTTC	CASSLATASSYEQYF	-	-	TRBV7-6	TRBJ2-7
TGTGCCAGCAGTTTATCGGGCGGATACACAGATACGCAGTATTTT	CASSLSGGYTDTQYF	-	-	TRBV28	TRBJ2-3
TGCGCCAGCAGTGACCTCGGTCCTTCAAGAGAGACCCAGTACTTC	CASSDLGPSRETQYF	once	-	TRBV10-2	TRBJ2-5
TGTGCCAGCAAGGCTGAAGGGACGAACACTGAAGCTTTCTTT	CASKAEGTNTEAFF	-	-	TRBV27	TRBJ1-1
TGTGCCAGCAGTGAAGCAGGGACAGGTATTGGCACTGAAGCTTTCTTT	CASSEAGTGIGTEAFF	-	TRBD1	TRBV2	TRBJ1-1
TGTGCCAGCAGCTACGCGGGGCAGCAGTACTTC	CASSYAGQQYF	-	-	TRBV11-2	TRBJ2-7
TGTGCCAGCAGCGGGGGACTAGCGGGAGGGTCTGAGCAGTTCTTC	CASSGGLAGGSEQFF	-	TRBD2	TRBV9	TRBJ2-1
TGTGCCAGCAGCCGAACTCCTACTGAAGCTTTCTTT	CASSRTPTEAFF	-	-	TRBV6-5	TRBJ1-1
TGCGCCAGCAGCTTGGAGGGAACTAACTATGGCTACACCTTC	CASSLEGTNYGYTF	-	-	TRBV5-1	TRBJ1-2
TGTGCCAGCAGTCGCAGGGGAGGCGAGCAGTACTTC	CASSRRGGEQYF	-	-	TRBV27	TRBJ2-7
TGTGCCAGCAGCCGGACTAGCGCGACAGATACGCAGTATTTT	CASSRTSATDTQYF	-	TRBD2	TRBV5-5	TRBJ2-3
TGTGCCACTTCCCGAACAGGGCTGGACACTGAAGCTTTCTTT	CATSRTGLDTEAFF	few	-	TRBV19	TRBJ1-1
TGTGCCAGCTCTCCAACGTCTGCAGGGAGCTATAATTCACCCCTCCACTTT	CASSPTSAGSYNSPLHF	-	-	TRBV18	TRBJ1-6
TGTGCCAGCAGTGTATTACTAGCGGGAGTCTCACGTGAGACCCAGTACTTC	CASSVLLAGVSRETQYF	-	TRBD2	TRBV2	TRBJ2-5
TGTGCCAGCAGTGTCCGGGAAGATGCTGGGCAGTACTTC	CASSVREDAGQYF	-	-	TRBV27	TRBJ2-7
TGTGCCAGTAGTCGGTCCCGGACGGGGAACACTGAAGCTTTCTTT	CASSRSRTGNTEAFF	-	-	TRBV19	TRBJ1-1
TGCGCCAGCAGCGGCATAAGCGGGAGACAAGGCACCGGGGAGCTGTTTTTT	CASSGISGRQGTGELFF	-	TRBD2	TRBV5-1	TRBJ2-2
TGTGCCAGTTTGAACCAGGGCCATGGCTACACCTTC	CASLNQGHGYTF	few	-	TRBV6-1	TRBJ1-2
TGCGCCAGCCAGCCAACGGGACAGGGATATAGCACCGGGGAGCTGTTTTTT	CASQPTGQGYSTGELFF	-	TRBD1	TRBV5-1	TRBJ2-2
TGTGCCAGCAGTGAACGGCAGGCGGAAGGCTACACCTTC	CASSERQAEGYTF	-	-	TRBV25-1	TRBJ1-2
TGTGCCAGCAGTAGAATCCAGGGGGCTACCTATGGCTACACCTTC	CASSRIQGATYGYTF	-	TRBD1	TRBV2	TRBJ1-2
TGCGCCAGCAGCCCGAGAGGGACAGGGGGCACAGATACGCAGTATTTT	CASSPRGTGGTDTQYF	-	TRBD1	TRBV5-1	TRBJ2-3
TGTGCCAGCAGGGAATTGTGGACAGGAACCTACGAGCAGTACTTC	CASRELWTGTYEQYF	-	TRBD1	TRBV6-5	TRBJ2-7
TGTGCCAGCAGTCGCGCCGGGACCCGCCCCTACAATGAGCAGTTCTTC	CASSRAGTRPYNEQFF	-	-	TRBV28	TRBJ2-1
TGTGCCAGCAGCGCGCGGGAGGGCCGGGTAGATACGCAGTATTTT	CASSAREGRVDTQYF	once	TRBD2	TRBV9	TRBJ2-3
TGTGCCAGGGCTACTGGGACAGGGGGTAATGGCTACACCTTC	CARATGTGGNGYTF	-	TRBD1	TRBV28	TRBJ1-2
TGTGCCAGCAGTCGGACAGAGGGAGAGACCCAGTACTTC	CASSRTEGETQYF	-	-	TRBV6-5	TRBJ2-5
TGTGCCACCAGCAGACGAACCGGGACAGACAGATACAATGAGCAGTTCTTC	CATSRRTGTDRYNEQFF	once	TRBD1	TRBV15	TRBJ2-1
TGTGCCAGCAGAAAAACAGATAACCACAATGAAAAACTGTTTTTT	CASRKTDNHNEKLFF	-	-	TRBV6-6	TRBJ1-4
TGTGCCAGCAGGTACCAAACAGAACAGCCCCAGCATTTT	CASRYQTEQPQHF	-	-	TRBV6-1	TRBJ1-5
TGTGCCAGCTCACCAGGGACAGGGTCCACCTCTAACTATGGCTACACCTTC	CASSPGTGSTSNYGYTF	-	TRBD1	TRBV18	TRBJ1-2
TGTGCCTCGAGGGACGCCACAGGTACGCAGTATTTT	CASRDATGTQYF	-	-	TRBV6-1	TRBJ2-3
TGCGCCAGCAGCTTAGGGAGACAGGGCATACAAGAGACCCAGTACTTC	CASSLGRQGIQETQYF	-	TRBD1	TRBV5-1	TRBJ2-5
TGTGCCAGCAGTGAGGGTCTGAGTGGGGACCAAGAGACCCAGTACTTC	CASSEGLSGDQETQYF	-	-	TRBV2	TRBJ2-5
TGTGCCAGCAGCTTTGTAGTGAACACCGGGGAGCTGTTTTTT	CASSFVVNTGELFF	-	-	TRBV5-5	TRBJ2-2
TGTGCCACCAGCAGAGTCACAGGAGGGAATCAGCCCCAGCATTTT	CATSRVTGGNQPQHF	-	-	TRBV15	TRBJ1-5
TGCGCCAGCAGCTTGGCCGAAGGGGTGTATAATGAGCAGTTCTTC	CASSLAEGVYNEQFF	-	-	TRBV5-1	TRBJ2-1
TGTGCCAGCAGGACCTTAGCGGGAGGGCGAGGGAATGAGCAGTTCTTC	CASRTLAGGRGNEQFF	-	TRBD2	TRBV11-2	TRBJ2-1
TGTGCCAGCAGCTTGGACAGGGTAGGCTACACCTTC	CASSLDRVGYTF	-	-	TRBV5-6	TRBJ1-2
TGCAGCGTTGAAGGGCTCACACCCTTAATAGCGCAGTATTTT	CSVEGLTPLIAQYF	-	-	TRBV29-1	TRBJ2-3
TGTGCCAGTAGTATCAACCCCCGGACATCGGGCTATGGCTACACCTTC	CASSINPRTSGYGYTF	-	-	TRBV19	TRBJ1-2
TGTGCCAGCAGCTTAGAGCCTCTCTCTGAGCAGTACTTC	CASSLEPLSEQYF	-	-	TRBV11-2	TRBJ2-7
TGCGCCAGCAGAGCCTTTAGGCCGGATGGGGCCAACGTCCTGACTTTC	CASRAFRPDGANVLTF	-	-	TRBV10-2	TRBJ2-6
TGTGCCAGCTTTGGCCAAATGACAGGGCTCCGGGGTCAGCCCCAGCATTTT	CASFGQMTGLRGQPQHF	-	TRBD1	TRBV28	TRBJ1-5
TGCGCCAGCAGCTTGGCCCCTCCGACGGTCTACGAGCAGTACTTC	CASSLAPPTVYEQYF	-	-	TRBV5-1	TRBJ2-7
TGTGCCAGCGTGGCTAGCGGGAGCCCGAACACCGGGGAGCTGTTTTTT	CASVASGSPNTGELFF	once	TRBD2	TRBV28	TRBJ2-2
TGTGCCACCTCGGTGGGGGCAAGTAATGAAAAACTGTTTTTT	CATSVGASNEKLFF	-	-	TRBV5-4	TRBJ1-4
TGTGCCAGCAGCTTAGACGGAGGGAGGGACTACAATGAGCAGTTCTTC	CASSLDGGRDYNEQFF	-	TRBD2	TRBV7-2	TRBJ2-1